This record looks at one TCR beta chain sequence and its context. Participants had their cohort set by participant-reported clinical history. This CDR3 contains 19 residues. The germline gives CDR1 KGHSH, CDR2 LQKENI. The ends lost 3 bases at V and 0 bases at J; junction bases unmatched: 10. This sample is drawn from a study of blood T cell repertoires in COVID-19. Overall study: COVID-19 samples from acute and convalescent phases originated in the United States, Italy and Spain. The cDNA or gDNA used as material had been derived from T cells, B-cell-depleted T cells, or PBMCs.

Libraries were prepared by immunoSEQ multiplex PCR; TCRdb keeps only in-frame clonotypes and omits some of them. This sample has about 160,000 clones, with about 84% found just once. V is TRBV18 and J is TRBJ1-3; 11 bases are shared with TRBD1. Material: PBMCs or T cells enriched from blood (not recorded which). This TCR came from a woman in her thirties or forties with acute COVID-19. CDR3 coding DNA: TGTGCCAGCTCACCTCCGGGACAGGGGGTCATGAGCTCTGGAAACACCATATATTTT. Translated: CASSPPGQGVMSSGNTIYF.